The 26 T cell receptor beta chains below were found in one sample sequenced in a study of T cells in Graves' hyperthyroidism and ophthalmopathy. RNA transcripts yielded amplified TCR beta CDR3 regions. HTBI primers drove first-round RT-PCR of the TCR CDR3. One entry per CDR3 protein results from TCRdb running MiXCR on the multiplex PCR reads. The sample lists under 400,000 distinct CDR3 sequences; about 15% were seen once. Sequencing was done on a sample of blood. These receptors were collected from a woman between 18 and 29 years old with Graves' hyperthyroidism that later progressed to Graves' ophthalmopathy.

The CDR3 DNA reads TGTGCCAGCACCAGAGACAGGAATCAGCCCCAGCATTTT. This translates into CASTRDRNQPQHF. This chain joins TRBV18 and TRBJ1-5; perhaps TRBD1 as D (6 bases). CDR3 size: 13 residues. CDR1 KGHSH and CDR2 LQKENI come from the germline V gene. Trimming pared 8 bases from V and 4 bases from J, leaving 12 bases between.

In its sample, this clonotype was seen many times. The V gene is TRBV20-1, the J gene TRBJ2-5; D unclear. The CDR3 consists of 12 residues. Germline lookup yields CDR1 DFQATT and CDR2 SNEGSKA (reference sequence). Trimming stripped 1 base from V and 4 bases from J, with 7 bases between. Here the CDR3 DNA reads TGCAGTGCTAGAGTTAAGTCAGAGACCCAGTACTTC. This encodes CSARVKSETQYF.

This clonotype was recorded a few times. The V and J genes are TRBV28 and TRBJ2-2, with 11 nucleotides matching TRBD2. CDR3 length: 15 amino acids. J lost 9 bases, V lost 3 bases, and 6 bases had no gene match. The germline V gene encodes CDR1 MDHEN and CDR2 SYDVKM. The CDR3 DNA reads as TGTGCCAGCAGTTTCGAACTAGCGGGAGATAGGGAGCTGTTTTTT. Protein sequence: CASSFELAGDRELFF.

This clonotype has at least ten counts. The chain uses TRBV6-1 and TRBJ1-2; D not resolved. Germline CDR1 reads MNHNS; CDR2 reads SASEGT. The CDR3 has 14 amino acids. Between the trimmed V and J ends, which lost 3 bases and 5 bases, there was a span of 13 bases. CDR3 amino acids: CASSEAVRSYGYTF. DNA of the CDR3: TGTGCCAGCAGTGAGGCCGTGAGGTCTTATGGCTACACCTTC.

This clonotype has at least ten counts. This rearrangement joins TRBV18 to TRBJ2-7; no definite D call. Trimming took off 0 bases at V and 6 bases at J, with 12 bases between the two ends. This CDR3 comprises 14 residues. Looked up from germline, CDR1 is KGHSH and CDR2 is LQKENI. CDR3 residues: CASSPPWSLAEQYF. The CDR3 DNA is TGTGCCAGCTCACCACCGTGGTCCTTGGCCGAGCAGTACTTC.

The chain employs TRBV2 and TRBJ2-4, with 9 bases that match TRBD1. The CDR3 extends over 19 amino acids. Germline trimming cut 2 bases from V and 0 bases from J; bases unmatched to any gene: 11. From germline, CDR1 is SNHLY and CDR2 FYNNEI. The CDR3 bases are TGTGCCAGCAGTGAAAGTGGGGACAGGGTGGTGAGAGCCAAAAACATTCAGTACTTC. Translation: CASSESGDRVVRAKNIQYF.

This clonotype was picked up a small number of times. The chain employs TRBV9 and TRBJ1-6; D is possibly TRBD1 (6 bases). CDR1 is SGDLS and CDR2 is YYNGEE in the germline V gene. V lost 4 bases, J lost 6 bases, and 14 bases lay in between. CDR3 length: 15 residues. The CDR3, as DNA: TGTGCCAGCAGCATCTCGGGGACATCTAATTCACCCCTCCACTTT. Translated, it gives CASSISGTSNSPLHF.

Concerning this clonotype: A much larger clone differs by one base, so this may be a read error. The rearrangement uses TRBV11-2 and TRBJ2-7; TRBD2 agrees at 9 bases. The J call may be in error: the DNA end matches TRBJ2-1 better. The CDR3 has 14 amino acids. Germline V gene lookup returns CDR1 SGHAT and CDR2 FQNNGV. This CDR3 reads CASSWAGGAYEQFF. The DNA of the CDR3 is TGTGCCAGCAGCTGGGCGGGGGGGGCCTACGAGCAGTTCTTC.

In its sample, this clonotype was seen many times. The chain combines TRBV6-1 with TRBJ2-1; possible D gene TRBD2, 6 bases. Germline V gene data show CDR1 as MNHNS and CDR2 as SASEGT. Trimming pared 0 bases from V and 1 base from J, leaving 16 bases between. This CDR3 contains 18 residues. The CDR3 loop is CASSEALQVAGSYNEQFF. The CDR3 DNA sequence: TGTGCCAGCAGTGAAGCGCTTCAAGTGGCGGGGTCCTACAATGAGCAGTTCTTC.

This clonotype was detected ten times or more. This chain joins TRBV20-1 and TRBJ2-7; tentative D call: TRBD2 (5 bases). V lost 0 bases and J 0 bases, leaving 15 bases between the germline ends. CDR1 DFQATT and CDR2 SNEGSKA come from the germline V gene (reference sequence). The CDR3 extends over 16 amino acids. The CDR3 nucleotides read TGCAGTGCTAGAGATTCCGCGTGGGAGAGCTCCTACGAGCAGTACTTC. It specifies CSARDSAWESSYEQYF.

The rearrangement uses TRBV7-6 and TRBJ2-2; 8 nucleotides align to TRBD1. The junction had 7 bases not matched to a gene; V was cut back by 5 bases and J by 5 bases. CDR3 length: 15 amino acids. Germline V gives CDR1 SGHVS, CDR2 FNYEAQ. The CDR3 region is CASSLRTGRTGELFF. Written as DNA, the CDR3 is TGTGCCAGCAGCCTACGGACAGGGCGAACCGGGGAGCTGTTTTTT. The full variable domain, its missing parts supplied by reference TRBV7-6 and TRBJ2-2, is GAGVSQSPRYKVTKRGQDVALRCDPISGHVSLYWYRQALGQGPEFLTYFNYEAQQDKSGLPNDRFSAERPEGSISTLTIQRTEQRDSAMYRCASSLRTGRTGELFFGEGSRLTVL.

This clonotype turned up a few times. The chain has TRBV19 and TRBJ2-3; a weak D match, TRBD2 (5 bases). The V gene lost 2 bases and the J gene lost 2 bases, with 11 bases spanning the gap. Per the germline V gene, CDR1 is LNHDA and CDR2 is SQIVND (reference sequence). The CDR3 covers 15 residues. The CDR3 bases are TGTGCCAGTAGTATAAGAGGGATGAACACAGATACGCAGTATTTT. Its translation is CASSIRGMNTDTQYF.

Regarding this clonotype: This could be a read error, since a much larger clone is one nucleotide away. V and J are TRBV7-9 and TRBJ2-7, with D perhaps TRBD1 (5 bases). The CDR3 has 15 residues. Germline CDR1 and CDR2: SEHNR and FQNEAQ (reference sequence). DNA for the CDR3: TGTGCCAGCAGCACACAACAGGTGCGCTCCTACGAGCGGTACTTC. Protein product: CASSTQQVRSYERYF.

This clonotype occurred many times. The chain has TRBV9 and TRBJ2-1; 11 bases map to TRBD2. Germline V gene sequence: CDR1 SGDLS, CDR2 YYNGEE. CDR3 length: 17 residues. V shed 0 bases, J shed 8 bases, and the junction held 10 bases outside the gene matches. In DNA form, the CDR3 reads TGTGCCAGCAGCGTAGGCACTAGCGGGAGTTTGGTCTATGAGCAGTTCTTC. Its protein is CASSVGTSGSLVYEQFF.

This clonotype was counted at least ten times. The V gene is TRBV12-5, the J gene TRBJ1-1; D gene unclear. The CDR3 loop spans 16 amino acids. V was clipped by 0 bases and J by 1 base, with 12 bases between them. Germline V CDR1 and CDR2: LGHNT, FRNRAP. CDR3 protein: CASGLVTQAGNTEAFF. CDR3 DNA sequence: TGTGCTAGTGGTTTGGTAACTCAGGCAGGGAACACTGAAGCTTTCTTT.

This clonotype has at least ten counts. The CDR3 here is CASSVLGGPKETQYF. DNA of the CDR3: TGTGCCAGCAGTGTATTGGGGGGACCAAAAGAGACCCAGTACTTC. The V call is TRBV2, the J call TRBJ2-5; possibly TRBD2 for D (6 bases). The germline gives CDR1 SNHLY, CDR2 FYNNEI. The CDR3 is 15 residues long. The V gene lost 4 bases and the J gene lost 3 bases, with 15 bases spanning the gap.

This clonotype was counted ten times or more. The rearrangement joins TRBV7-9 to TRBJ2-3; no clear D gene. The CDR3 consists of 15 residues. Trimming stripped 5 bases from V and 2 bases from J, with 14 bases between. The germline gives CDR1 SEHNR, CDR2 FQNEAQ (reference sequence). CDR3 bases: TGTGCCAGCAGCCCCCTCCTCTCCGCCACAGATACGCAGTATTTT. Translating gives CASSPLLSATDTQYF.

V usage is TRBV18 and J usage is TRBJ2-5, with 13 nucleotides matching TRBD2. The V segment lost 5 bases and the J segment 6 bases; nucleotides outside the gene matches: 9. Germline V gene lookup returns CDR1 KGHSH and CDR2 LQKENI. The length of the CDR3 is 16 residues. CDR3 residues: CASSSRTSGSRKTQYF. The DNA for the CDR3 is TGTGCCAGCTCATCCAGGACTAGCGGGAGTCGGAAGACCCAGTACTTC.

This clonotype was seen at least ten times. This chain links TRBV28 with TRBJ2-5; 8 bases are shared with TRBD2. J was trimmed by 4 bases and V by 5 bases; bases with no gene match: 9. CDR1 is MDHEN, CDR2 SYDVKM, per germline. This CDR3 comprises 15 residues. Here the CDR3 reads CASSVGGVLRETQYF. In DNA form, the CDR3 reads TGTGCCAGCAGTGTCGGGGGGGTATTGAGAGAGACCCAGTACTTC.

This clonotype appeared many times. The CDR3 bases are TGTGCCAGCAGCTTAGCCCGGGCAGAGCAGTACTTC. Its translation: CASSLARAEQYF. This chain joins TRBV11-1 and TRBJ2-7; D not resolved. Trimming left V 0 bases short and J 7 bases short, with 7 bases between. The CDR3 has 12 residues. In germline, CDR1 is SGHAT, CDR2 FQDESV (reference sequence).

This clonotype was counted at least ten times. V and J are TRBV7-2 and TRBJ2-1; 8 nucleotides line up with TRBD2. Germline-derived CDR1 and CDR2 are SGHTA and FQGNSA. This CDR3 has 16 amino acids. V was clipped by 4 bases and J by 3 bases; unmatched bases: 8. The CDR3 DNA reads TGTGCCAGCAGCTCCATAGCGGGGACGTACTACAATGAGCAGTTCTTC. The encoded protein is CASSSIAGTYYNEQFF.

This sequence joins TRBV2 and TRBJ1-2; 12 positions match TRBD1. Germline loops: CDR1 SNHLY, CDR2 FYNNEI. This CDR3 spans 14 amino acids. The ends lost 7 bases at V and 8 bases at J; junction bases unmatched: 8. This chain's CDR3 is CASTGQGARPGYTF. For the CDR3, the DNA is TGTGCCAGCACGGGACAGGGGGCCCGGCCGGGCTACACCTTC.

V usage is TRBV6-2 or TRBV6-3 and J usage is TRBJ1-1; D gene uncertain. The V end lost 5 bases, the J end lost 3 bases, and 10 bases lay between the germline ends. The CDR3 sequence is 13 residues long. The germline V gene encodes CDR1 MNHEY and CDR2 SVGEGT. CDR3 in amino acids: CASSDRRDTEAFF. The CDR3 DNA reads TGTGCCAGCAGTGACCGGAGGGACACTGAAGCTTTCTTT.

This clonotype was observed at least ten times. The chain couples TRBV20-1 to TRBJ2-3, with 15 positions matching TRBD2. Germline V gives CDR1 DFQATT, CDR2 SNEGSKA (reference sequence). The length of the CDR3 is 17 residues. V dropped 6 bases and J dropped 0; count of bases not matched to a gene: 7. The CDR3 DNA reads as TGCAGTGCCTCCGGACTAGCGGGGGGGGGGAGCACAGATACGCAGTATTTT. It codes for CSASGLAGGGSTDTQYF.

This clonotype was counted between two and nine times. This rearrangement joins TRBV14 to TRBJ2-3; D may be TRBD2 (7 bases). The length of the CDR3 is 12 residues. V was shortened by 3 bases and J by 10 bases, with 11 bases between the two germline ends. The germline V gene encodes CDR1 SGHDN and CDR2 FVKESK. This chain's CDR3 is CASSQRGGAQYF. The CDR3 DNA reads TGTGCCAGCAGCCAGCGAGGGGGGGCGCAGTATTTT. The full variable domain, its missing parts supplied by reference TRBV14 and TRBJ2-3, is EAGVTQFPSHSVIEKGQTVTLRCDPISGHDNLYWYRRVMGKEIKFLLHFVKESKQDESGMPNNRFLAERTGGTYSTLKVQPAELEDSGVYFCASSQRGGAQYFGPGTRLTVL.

A word on this clonotype: A much larger clone differs from this one at a single base, so this may be a read error. CDR3 region: CAISDREDTEAFF. The DNA for the CDR3 is TGTGCCATCAGCGACAGGGAGGACACTGAAGCTTTCTTT. This chain links TRBV6-1 with TRBJ1-1; 7 nucleotides agree with TRBD1. The CDR3 loop spans 13 amino acids. Germline loops: CDR1 MNHNS, CDR2 SASEGT. V lost 10 bases, J lost 3 bases, and 8 bases stayed unmatched.